The 22 T cell receptor beta chains given below trace back to one sample, sequenced in a study of shared clonotypes between healthy human individuals. The table came from immunoSEQ multiplex PCR; TCRdb's copy has only in-frame clones and leaves some out. The table shows 2 million or so clones, with about 95% occurring only once. Sequencing was carried out using naive CD4+ T cells sorted from blood. The subset denotes: CD45RA+ positively selected. Source of these receptors: a man younger than 30 in good health.

With regard to this clone: Different DNA sequences within this sample yield the same CDR3. The chain uses TRBV5-1 and TRBJ2-3; 7 bases are shared with TRBD2. The trim removed 2 bases at V and 0 bases at J, leaving 3 bases unmatched. Germline V gives CDR1 SGHRS, CDR2 YFSETQ. The CDR3 runs to 15 residues. This chain's CDR3 is CASSFGGGSTDTQYF. The CDR3 nucleotides read TGCGCCAGCAGCTTCGGGGGAGGGAGCACAGATACGCAGTATTTT.

The rearrangement links TRBV30 to TRBJ1-5; no reliable D call. V was pared by 3 bases and J by 0 bases, with 12 bases between. This CDR3 region has 15 residues. CDR1 GTSNPN and CDR2 SVGIG come from the germline V gene (reference sequence). CDR3 in DNA: TGTGCCTGGAGCCCGGGCCTATATAGCAATCAGCCCCAGCATTTT. It is translated as CAWSPGLYSNQPQHF.

CDR3 region: CASSPGLLDTQYF. The CDR3 nucleotides read TGTGCCAGCAGCCCCGGACTTTTAGATACGCAGTATTTT. V is TRBV11-2 and J is TRBJ2-3; maybe TRBD2 (5 bases). V was shortened by 5 bases and J by 5 bases, with 11 bases between the two germline ends. The CDR3 totals 13 residues. Germline-derived CDR1 and CDR2 are SGHAT and FQNNGV.

This chain connects TRBV18 to TRBJ2-1; D is perhaps TRBD2 (5 bases). The germline CDR1 and CDR2 sequences are KGHSH and LQKENI. CDR3 length: 15 residues. Trimming pared 1 base from V and 5 bases from J, leaving 12 bases between. This CDR3 reads CASSPQASRNNEQFF. CDR3 DNA: TGTGCCAGCTCACCACAGGCTAGCAGAAACAATGAGCAGTTCTTC.

This sequence joins TRBV6-1 and TRBJ1-5; 7 bases align to TRBD1. CDR1 and CDR2 from the germline V gene are MNHNS and SASEGT. This CDR3 region has 14 residues. Germline trimming cut 6 bases from V and 3 bases from J; bases unmatched to any gene: 5. CDR3 amino acids: CASRQGGINQPQHF. The CDR3 nucleotides read TGTGCCAGCAGGCAGGGGGGGATCAATCAGCCCCAGCATTTT.

The chain employs TRBV7-2 and TRBJ2-5, with 12 bases identical to TRBD2. The CDR3 spans 16 residues. The J segment lost 5 bases and the V segment lost 4 bases, leaving 8 bases of the junction unmatched. Germline V lookup: CDR1 SGHTA, CDR2 FQGNSA. In DNA form, the CDR3 reads TGTGCCAGCAGCTCCCGACTAGCGGGGGCCCGGGAGACCCAGTACTTC. It is translated as CASSSRLAGARETQYF.

This chain links TRBV2 with TRBJ2-5; D is perhaps TRBD1 (6 bases). Trimming took off 4 bases at V and 5 bases at J, with 14 bases between the two ends. CDR1 and CDR2 from the germline V gene are SNHLY and FYNNEI. CDR3 length equals 14 residues. The CDR3 region has the DNA TGTGCCAGCAGTGTTGTCAGGGGTGGGGAGACCCAGTACTTC. This gives the protein CASSVVRGGETQYF.

The CDR3 sequence is CSAPAQGAFF. CDR3 DNA: TGCAGTGCCCCGGCCCAAGGGGCTTTCTTT. J is TRBJ1-1 and V is TRBV20-1; D is ambiguous. This CDR3 contains 10 residues. The V gene's germline CDR1 is DFQATT and CDR2 SNEGSKA (reference sequence). Trimming took 6 bases from V and 11 from J, leaving 13 bases between them.

The rearrangement links TRBV5-1 to TRBJ2-3; D gene unclear. Trimming shortened V by 1 base and J by 0 bases, and 6 bases separated the two germline ends. The CDR3 is 14 residues long. Germline CDR1 and CDR2: SGHRS and YFSETQ. The CDR3 reads CASSLSISTDTQYF. The DNA for the CDR3 is TGCGCCAGCAGCTTGAGCATTAGCACAGATACGCAGTATTTT.

The chain couples TRBV6-5 to TRBJ2-7; TRBD1 agrees at 8 bases. CDR1 and CDR2 from the germline V gene are MNHEY and SVGAGI. Trimming took 6 bases from V and 8 from J; bases not matched to a gene: 15. This CDR3 spans 15 amino acids. CDR3 coding DNA: TGTGCCAGCAGCCCAAAGGGACAGGCCCTCGGAAAGCAGTACTTC. Protein sequence: CASSPKGQALGKQYF.

This clone was seen only once. The genes are TRBV6-5 and TRBJ1-3, with a tentative D call TRBD1 (5 bases). This CDR3 contains 15 residues. Trimming took off 6 bases at V and 0 bases at J, with 12 bases between the two ends. Germline values: CDR1 MNHEY, CDR2 SVGAGI. CDR3 sequence: CASRGGRISGNTIYF. The CDR3 bases are TGTGCCAGCAGGGGGGGACGGATCTCTGGAAACACCATATATTTT.

This clone has only one observation. This chain links TRBV6-1 with TRBJ1-6; 8 bases are a match to TRBD1. Trimming took 7 bases from V and 8 from J; bases not matched to a gene: 7. The CDR3 totals 14 residues. Germline V lookup: CDR1 MNHNS, CDR2 SASEGT. CDR3 amino acids: CASIRGQGDSPLHF. The DNA of the CDR3 is TGTGCCAGCATCAGAGGACAGGGCGATTCACCCCTCCACTTT.

This sequence joins TRBV30 and TRBJ2-7; 12 nucleotides align to TRBD2. The germline V gene encodes CDR1 GTSNPN and CDR2 SVGIG (reference sequence). The CDR3 is 15 amino acids. J was trimmed by 5 bases and V by 4 bases; bases with no gene match: 9. In DNA form, the CDR3 reads TGTGCCTGGAACCCGGGACTAGCGGGTTCCCACGAGCAGTACTTC. Translation gives CAWNPGLAGSHEQYF.

This chain uses TRBV10-1 with TRBJ2-3, with D perhaps TRBD1 or TRBD2 (5 bases each). Trimming left V 4 bases short and J 1 base short, with 9 bases between. Germline V gives CDR1 WNHNN, CDR2 SYGVQD (reference sequence). There are 14 residues in the CDR3. CDR3 in amino acids: CASSGGDGTDTQYF. DNA of the CDR3: TGCGCCAGCAGTGGAGGGGATGGCACAGATACGCAGTATTTT.

The J gene is TRBJ2-6, the V gene TRBV5-1; D gene uncertain. V gave up 2 bases and J gave up 0 bases, with 6 bases separating them. Per the germline V gene, CDR1 is SGHRS and CDR2 is YFSETQ. The CDR3 length is 15 residues. This CDR3 reads CASSFSNSGANVLTF. CDR3 nucleotide sequence: TGCGCCAGCAGCTTCTCAAACTCTGGGGCCAACGTCCTGACTTTC.

The rearrangement links TRBV29-1 to TRBJ2-1; D is perhaps TRBD2 (5 bases). Germline assignment: CDR1 SQVTM and CDR2 ANQGSEA. The CDR3 sequence is 15 residues long. The V and J ends lost 4 bases and 7 bases respectively, with 20 bases between them. CDR3 bases: TGCAGCGTTGTTCGCACCCCCGGGGTCCGGAATGAGCAGTTCTTC. The encoded protein is CSVVRTPGVRNEQFF.

The chain employs TRBV27 and TRBJ1-2; D may be TRBD1 (6 bases). Germline-derived CDR1 and CDR2 are MNHEY and SMNVEV (reference sequence). V shed 3 bases and J shed 6 bases, with 17 bases lying between them. The length of the CDR3 is 15 residues. Here the CDR3 DNA reads TGTGCCAGCAGTTTGGGGGGGCGCTTATGGCATGGCTACACCTTC. Its protein product is CASSLGGRLWHGYTF.

The rearrangement uses TRBV18 and TRBJ2-5; tentatively, D is TRBD1 (5 bases). Germline values: CDR1 KGHSH, CDR2 LQKENI. This CDR3 contains 14 residues. V lost 2 bases, J lost 5 bases, and 12 bases lay in between. The CDR3 coding sequence is TGTGCCAGCTCACCAATCGACAGTTGGGAGACCCAGTACTTC. Translating it yields CASSPIDSWETQYF.

Note on this clone: Other DNA variants within this sample encode the same CDR3. V gene TRBV6-5 combines with J gene TRBJ2-2; no clear D gene. V was cut by 7 bases and J by 3 bases, with 6 bases left in between. There are 12 residues in the CDR3. Germline CDR1 MNHEY, CDR2 SVGAGI. The CDR3 sequence: CASKGDTGELFF. As DNA, the CDR3 is TGTGCCAGCAAGGGCGACACCGGGGAGCTGTTTTTT.

This rearrangement joins TRBV5-1 to TRBJ1-2, with TRBD1 matching 12 bases. The germline CDR1 and CDR2 sequences are SGHRS and YFSETQ. The CDR3 runs to 15 residues. The V segment lost 0 bases and the J segment 8 bases; nucleotides outside the gene matches: 5. The DNA for the CDR3 is TGCGCCAGCAGCTTGGAGGGACAGGGGGCAGGCGGCTACACCTTC. This gives the protein CASSLEGQGAGGYTF.

The chain joins TRBV5-1 to TRBJ2-5; 7 nucleotides match TRBD2. With 2 bases clipped from V and 1 base from J, the junction kept 5 bases outside the gene matches. Looked up from germline, CDR1 is SGHRS and CDR2 is YFSETQ. The CDR3 covers 15 residues. The CDR3 loop reads CASSFLADFQETQYF. As DNA, the CDR3 is TGCGCCAGCAGCTTTCTAGCGGACTTCCAAGAGACCCAGTACTTC.

The rearrangement uses TRBV2 and TRBJ1-1, with 10 bases lining up with TRBD1. CDR1 and CDR2 (germline): SNHLY, FYNNEI. The V and J ends lost 3 bases and 0 bases, in that order; junction bases with no gene match: 7. The CDR3 loop spans 17 amino acids. The CDR3 region has the DNA TGTGCCAGCAGTGAGTCCGGACAGGGGGAATTGAACACTGAAGCTTTCTTT. Residues: CASSESGQGELNTEAFF.